This T cell receptor (beta chain) was sequenced for a study of cytomegalovirus exposure and HLA in healthy donors. The study, taken as a whole, reports: Most TCR sequences were rare, but some public TCRs occurred in many donors. V- and J-gene trimming of TCR beta was linked (in a later analysis) to a missense DCLRE1C variant. Fewer N-insertions than the approximately 680-donor mean were reportedly shown by an Asian-associated ancestry cluster in a later analysis.

Vbeta (60) and Jbeta (13) primers were used in the PCR. Per the authors' pipeline: In a later analysis, about 11 million of about 80 million unique beta chains occurred in at least two donors. The assay was immunoSEQ multiplex PCR, and TCRdb's table has in-frame clones only and misses some. D and trimming come from the DNA, and the V and J calls and clone size come from that table. The data hold some 65,000 clones, with more than 75% observed a single time. On this clone itself: Its cognate antigen is unknown.

Trimming left V 2 bases short and J 4 bases short, with 8 bases between. In germline, CDR1 is MNHEY, CDR2 SMNVEV (reference sequence). The CDR3 is 13 amino acids. The sample consisted of PBMCs. The chain joins TRBV27 to TRBJ2-5; a possible D gene is TRBD1 (5 bases). The TCR comes from a girl aged 5 to 17 in good health and CMV-seropositive. The CDR3 DNA reads TGTGCCAGCAGTTTAGGGGCAGCAGAGACCCAGTACTTC. This codes for CASSLGAAETQYF.